This T cell receptor (beta chain) was profiled in a study of Ad26.COV2.S vaccination and SARS-CoV-2 variants. Data came from immunoSEQ multiplex PCR; TCRdb stores just in-frame clones and leaves some out. The sample comprises 250,000 or so clones, 87% of which are singletons, and roughly 3% rests with the top ten. Study observations and caveats: An underestimation of total T cell responses may have resulted from the TCR breadth and depth analyses. Greater spike-specific TCR breadth was seen in vaccine recipients than in placebo recipients. With respect to non-spike TCR breadth, vaccine and placebo recipients were similar.

With respect to this clone: Its antigen is still unknown.

In germline, CDR1 is SGHTA, CDR2 FQGNSA. The V end lost 0 bases, the J end lost 6 bases, and 19 bases lay between the germline ends. The CDR3 is made up of 17 amino acids. Treatment here: 15 to 20 received Ad26.COV2.S at low or high dose, single or two shots; about 5 received placebo; per-sample allocation not given. All samples were drawn on day 63, counting from the first vaccine or placebo injection. An adult of 18-55 years in Boston served as donor. The genes are TRBV7-2 and TRBJ2-3; D is perhaps TRBD2 (6 bases). This specimen was peripheral blood, taken in a trial of Ad26.COV2.S vaccine versus placebo. The source of this sequence is a person between 18 and 65 years old who received the Ad26.COV2.S COVID-19 vaccine or a placebo. The CDR3 DNA sequence: TGTGCCAGCAGCTTAGCAAGAACGGGAGACAGACGGGATACGCAGTATTTT. Protein sequence: CASSLARTGDRRDTQYF.